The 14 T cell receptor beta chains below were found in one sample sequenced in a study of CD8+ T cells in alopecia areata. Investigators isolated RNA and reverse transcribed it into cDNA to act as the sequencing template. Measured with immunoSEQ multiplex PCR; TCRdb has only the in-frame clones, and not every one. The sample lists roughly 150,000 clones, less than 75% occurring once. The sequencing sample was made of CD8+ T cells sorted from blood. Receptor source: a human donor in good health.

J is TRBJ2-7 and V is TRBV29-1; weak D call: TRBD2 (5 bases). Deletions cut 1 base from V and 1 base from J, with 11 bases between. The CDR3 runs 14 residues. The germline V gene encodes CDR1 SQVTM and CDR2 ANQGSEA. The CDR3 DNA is TGCAGCGTTGAAGGAGCGGAATTGTCCTACGAGCAGTACTTC. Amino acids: CSVEGAELSYEQYF.

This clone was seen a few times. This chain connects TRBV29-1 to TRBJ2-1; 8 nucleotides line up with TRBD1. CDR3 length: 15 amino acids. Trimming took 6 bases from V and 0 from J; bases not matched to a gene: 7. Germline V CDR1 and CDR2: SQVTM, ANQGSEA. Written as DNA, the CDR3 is TGCAGCGTAGATGGACAGGGAAACTCCTACAATGAGCAGTTCTTC. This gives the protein CSVDGQGNSYNEQFF.

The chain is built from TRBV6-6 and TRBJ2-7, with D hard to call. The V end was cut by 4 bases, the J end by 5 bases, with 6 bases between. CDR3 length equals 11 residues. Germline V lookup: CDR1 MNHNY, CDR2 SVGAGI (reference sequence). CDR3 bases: TGTGCCAGCAGTTCACGTCACGAGCAGTACTTC. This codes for CASSSRHEQYF.

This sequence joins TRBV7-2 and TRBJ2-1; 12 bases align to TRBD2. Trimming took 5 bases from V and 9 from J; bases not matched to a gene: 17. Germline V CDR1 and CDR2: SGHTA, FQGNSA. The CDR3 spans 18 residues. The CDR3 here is CASSIGLAGQTLRSEQFF. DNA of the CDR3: TGTGCCAGCAGCATCGGACTAGCGGGACAGACGTTGCGTAGTGAGCAGTTCTTC.

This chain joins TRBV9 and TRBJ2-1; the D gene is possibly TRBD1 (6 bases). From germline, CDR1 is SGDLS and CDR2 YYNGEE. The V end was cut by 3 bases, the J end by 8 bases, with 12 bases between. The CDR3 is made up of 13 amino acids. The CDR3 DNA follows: TGTGCCAGCAGCGAGGGCAGGGGCTATGAGCAGTTCTTC. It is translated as CASSEGRGYEQFF. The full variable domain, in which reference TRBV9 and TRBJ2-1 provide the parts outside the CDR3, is DSGVTQTPKHLITATGQRVTLRCSPRSGDLSVYWYQQSLDQGLQFLIQYYNGEERAKGNILERFSAQQFPDLHSELNLSSLELGDSALYFCASSEGRGYEQFFGPGTRLTVL.

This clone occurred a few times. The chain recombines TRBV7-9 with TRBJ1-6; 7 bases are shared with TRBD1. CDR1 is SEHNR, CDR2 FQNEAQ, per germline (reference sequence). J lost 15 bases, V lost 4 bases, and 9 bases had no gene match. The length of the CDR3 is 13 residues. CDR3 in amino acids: CASSSTRGEHLHF. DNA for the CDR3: TGTGCCAGCAGCTCCACCAGGGGGGAACACCTCCACTTT.

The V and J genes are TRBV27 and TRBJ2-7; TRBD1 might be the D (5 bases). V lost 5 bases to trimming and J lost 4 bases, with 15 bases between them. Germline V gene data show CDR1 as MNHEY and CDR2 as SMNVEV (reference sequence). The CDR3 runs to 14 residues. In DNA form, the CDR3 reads TGTGCCAGCAGTACCCAGGGCCATTCTTACGAGCAGTACTTC. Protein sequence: CASSTQGHSYEQYF.

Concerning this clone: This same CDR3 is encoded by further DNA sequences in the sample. DNA of the CDR3: TGTGCCAGCAGCGCCGGAGATACGCAGTATTTT. This codes for CASSAGDTQYF. This chain connects TRBV9 to TRBJ2-3; no firm D call. Germline CDR1 is SGDLS and CDR2 is YYNGEE. Trimming left V 3 bases short and J 5 bases short, with 4 bases between. There are 11 residues in the CDR3.

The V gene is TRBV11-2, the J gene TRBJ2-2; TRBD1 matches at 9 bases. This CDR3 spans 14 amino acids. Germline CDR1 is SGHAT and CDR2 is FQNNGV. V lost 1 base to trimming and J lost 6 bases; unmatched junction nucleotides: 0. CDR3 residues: CASSLGQGAGELFF. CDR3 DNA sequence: TGTGCCAGCAGCTTAGGACAGGGGGCCGGGGAGCTGTTTTTT. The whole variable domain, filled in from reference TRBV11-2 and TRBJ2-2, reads EAGVAQSPRYKIIEKRQSVAFWCNPISGHATLYWYQQILGQGPKLLIQFQNNGVVDDSQLPKDRFSAERLKGVDSTLKIQPAKLEDSAVYLCASSLGQGAGELFFGEGSRLTVL.

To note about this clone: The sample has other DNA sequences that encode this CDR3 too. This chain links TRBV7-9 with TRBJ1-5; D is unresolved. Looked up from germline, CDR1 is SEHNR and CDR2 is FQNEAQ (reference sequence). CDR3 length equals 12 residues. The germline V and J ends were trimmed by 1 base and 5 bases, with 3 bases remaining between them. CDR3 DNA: TGTGCCAGCAGCTTAGGGGATCAGCCCCAGCATTTT. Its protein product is CASSLGDQPQHF.

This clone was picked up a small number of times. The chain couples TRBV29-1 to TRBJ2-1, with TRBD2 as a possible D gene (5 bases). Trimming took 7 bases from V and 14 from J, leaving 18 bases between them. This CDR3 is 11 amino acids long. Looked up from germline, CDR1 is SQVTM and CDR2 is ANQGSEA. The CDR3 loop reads CSARTSLGEFF. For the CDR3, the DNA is TGCAGCGCCCGGACTTCACTCGGGGAGTTCTTC.

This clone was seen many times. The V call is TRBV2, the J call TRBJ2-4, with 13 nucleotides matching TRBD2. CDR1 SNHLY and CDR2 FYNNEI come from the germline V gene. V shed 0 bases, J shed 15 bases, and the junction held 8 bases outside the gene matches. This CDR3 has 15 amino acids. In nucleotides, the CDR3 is TGTGCCAGCAGTGAAGCAACTAGCGGGGGGGACGATTGGTACTTC. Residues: CASSEATSGGDDWYF. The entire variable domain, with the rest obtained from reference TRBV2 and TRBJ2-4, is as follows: EPEVTQTPSHQVTQMGQEVILRCVPISNHLYFYWYRQILGQKVEFLVSFYNNEISEKSEIFDDQFSVERPDGSNFTLKIRSTKLEDSAMYFCASSEATSGGDDWYFGAGTRLSVL.

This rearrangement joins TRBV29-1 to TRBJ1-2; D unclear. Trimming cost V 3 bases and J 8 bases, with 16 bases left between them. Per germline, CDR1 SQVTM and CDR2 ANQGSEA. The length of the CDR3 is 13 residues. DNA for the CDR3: TGCAGCGTTGAGGCCATCGGGGTGGAGGGCTACACCTTC. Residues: CSVEAIGVEGYTF.

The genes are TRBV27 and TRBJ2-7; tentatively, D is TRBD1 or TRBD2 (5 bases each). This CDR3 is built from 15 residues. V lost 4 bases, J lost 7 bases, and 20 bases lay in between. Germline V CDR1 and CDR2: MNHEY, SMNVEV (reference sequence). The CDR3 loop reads CASSSLSGTPSEQYF. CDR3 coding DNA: TGTGCCAGCAGTTCTTTGTCGGGGACGCCATCTGAGCAGTACTTC.